This T cell receptor beta chain was sequenced in a study of control samples from healthy donors and cancer patients. V was pared by 2 bases and J by 8 bases, with 5 bases of the junction left unmatched. The CDR3 consists of 14 residues. CDR1 is GTSNPN and CDR2 is SVGIG in the germline V gene (reference sequence). Method: immunoSEQ multiplex PCR; TCRdb's copy keeps in-frame clones and lacks some. The sample consists of 200,000 to 250,000 clones, 90% to 95% of them appearing once. The sequencing input was blood. The V call is TRBV30, the J call TRBJ1-4; 10 nucleotides line up with TRBD1. The receptor was isolated from a man aged 45-60 years in good health. The CDR3 loop is CAWSRTGGLEKLFF. CDR3 sequence (DNA): TGTGCCTGGAGTCGGACAGGGGGATTAGAAAAACTGTTTTTT.